This is a list of T cell receptor beta chains from one sample in a study of blood T cell repertoires in COVID-19. Sequencing was performed with immunoSEQ multiplex PCR; in TCRdb, only in-frame clones are kept and a portion is missing. The sample has 150,000 to 200,000 clones, less than 85% seen once; the top ten hold 5.5% to 7.5%. Material for sequencing was peripheral blood. The receptors were gathered from a woman in her thirties or forties with COVID-19, enrolled during active disease. CDR3s include the opening cysteine and the closing phenylalanine or tryptophan. Fields, in order: J gene, V gene, CDR3 protein.

J: TRBJ1-4
V: TRBV18
CDR3: CASSPPSHAWPNEKLFF

J: TRBJ2-1
V: TRBV6-1
CDR3: CASSEIPSEGNEQFF

J: TRBJ1-1
V: TRBV2
CDR3: CASRGEAGAEAFF

J: TRBJ2-3
V: TRBV28
CDR3: CASSVTGPDTQYF

J: TRBJ2-3
V: TRBV30
CDR3: CAWSVEASGGGTQYF

J: TRBJ1-4
V: TRBV7-9
CDR3: CASSLQGVHGEKLFF

J: TRBJ1-2
V: TRBV6-6
CDR3: CASSRLGGPNYRYTF

J: TRBJ1-2
V: TRBV11-2
CDR3: CASSRGADSLGYTF

J: TRBJ1-1
V: TRBV19
CDR3: CASRPDRALGEAFF

J: TRBJ2-1
V: TRBV3-1/TRBV3-2
CDR3: CASSQTQGTSAYNEQFF

J: TRBJ1-2
V: TRBV5-6
CDR3: CASSPARESPYGYTF

J: TRBJ2-6
V: TRBV5-6
CDR3: CASSLGGSGANVLTF